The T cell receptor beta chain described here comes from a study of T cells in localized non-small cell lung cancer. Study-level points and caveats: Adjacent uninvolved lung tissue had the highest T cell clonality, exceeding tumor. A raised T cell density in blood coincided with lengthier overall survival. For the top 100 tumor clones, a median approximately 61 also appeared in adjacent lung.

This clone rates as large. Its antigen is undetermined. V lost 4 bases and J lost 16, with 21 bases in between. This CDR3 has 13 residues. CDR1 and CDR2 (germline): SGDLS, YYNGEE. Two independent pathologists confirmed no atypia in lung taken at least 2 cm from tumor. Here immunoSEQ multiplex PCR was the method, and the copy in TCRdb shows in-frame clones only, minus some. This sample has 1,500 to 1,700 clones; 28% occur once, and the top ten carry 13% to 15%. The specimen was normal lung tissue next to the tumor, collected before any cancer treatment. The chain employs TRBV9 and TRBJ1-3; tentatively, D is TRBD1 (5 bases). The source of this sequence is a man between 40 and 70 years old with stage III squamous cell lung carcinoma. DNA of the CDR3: TGTGCCAGCAGCCCCCGACCCGGGGGAACGCTGTATTTT. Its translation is CASSPRPGGTLYF.